Detailed here is one T cell receptor beta chain. Its target is unknown. The ends were cut back, 6 bases at V and 2 bases at J, with 15 bases in the middle. Germline-derived CDR1 and CDR2 are SGHRS and YFSETQ. This CDR3 is 14 amino acids long. This sample was taken from a study of shared clonotypes between healthy human individuals. Study-wide findings and caveats: The generation probabilities recorded for non-shared clonotypes fell below those of clonotypes shared by all four donors. Sampling was confined to blood; repertoires within tissues likely differ. The naive CD4 repertoires of a handful of donors were compared, and approximately 4.7% of clonotypes were shared.

Assay used: immunoSEQ multiplex PCR; TCRdb lists only in-frame clones, some missing. The sample lists a few million clones, approximately 95% occurring once. Healthy HIV-negative adults with no recent acute infections or vaccinations were recruited as donors. The genes are TRBV5-1 and TRBJ2-7; D is tentatively TRBD1 or TRBD2 (5 bases each). Specimen: naive CD4+ T cells from PBMCs. Described subset: CD45RA+ positively selected. The TCR sequence derives from a man between 18 and 35 years old in good health. Some clones in this sample may be carry-over from other donors' samples. This CDR3 reads CASTPGTGPYEQYF. The CDR3 DNA is TGCGCCAGCACTCCCGGGACGGGACCCTACGAGCAGTACTTC.